What follows describes a single T cell receptor (beta chain). The data are from a study of T cell changes during pregnancy in multiple sclerosis. V dropped 7 bases and J dropped 3 bases, with 6 bases sitting between them. The CDR3 consists of 11 residues. Germline loops: CDR1 SGHRS, CDR2 YFSETQ. Measured with immunoSEQ multiplex PCR; TCRdb has only the in-frame clones, and not every one. The sample lists about 67,000 clones; 92% were seen once. The sequence was collected from a female donor in good health, enrolled as a control in a pregnancy study. Sample: peripheral blood, taken in the first trimester of pregnancy. The genes are TRBV5-1 and TRBJ2-3; D is unclear. The CDR3: CASRDTDTQYF. The CDR3 nucleotides are TGCGCCAGCCGCGATACAGATACGCAGTATTTT.